This T cell receptor beta chain emerged from a study of T-cell memory formation after mild COVID-19. Across the study: Clusters of TCRs were largely donor specific.

TCRdb reprocessed the 5' RACE reads with MiXCR, giving one entry per CDR3 protein. This table holds 95,000 to 110,000 distinct CDR3 sequences, over 13% found once. About this clonotype itself: Its specificity is unknown.

CDR3 length: 17 amino acids. V was trimmed by 5 bases and J by 0 bases, leaving 16 bases between them. Study-wide results and caveats: CD4+ contracting clones were found mainly in CM and EM, and CD8+ ones in EMRA. Clones shrinking from day 15 to 85 showed even CD4/CD8 mixes; later expanders tilted CD4+.

The V and J genes are TRBV12-3 or TRBV12-4 and TRBJ1-4, with D perhaps TRBD1 (5 bases). The sequenced material came from PBMCs or a T cell subset sorted from them (not recorded which). The sequence came from a young man who had mild COVID-19 (a few samples of this study predate the infection). Cell type and time point are not known. The CDR3 DNA sequence: TGTGCCAGCAGTGATCAGACAGATACTTCAACTAATGAAAAACTGTTTTTT. Translation gives CASSDQTDTSTNEKLFF.